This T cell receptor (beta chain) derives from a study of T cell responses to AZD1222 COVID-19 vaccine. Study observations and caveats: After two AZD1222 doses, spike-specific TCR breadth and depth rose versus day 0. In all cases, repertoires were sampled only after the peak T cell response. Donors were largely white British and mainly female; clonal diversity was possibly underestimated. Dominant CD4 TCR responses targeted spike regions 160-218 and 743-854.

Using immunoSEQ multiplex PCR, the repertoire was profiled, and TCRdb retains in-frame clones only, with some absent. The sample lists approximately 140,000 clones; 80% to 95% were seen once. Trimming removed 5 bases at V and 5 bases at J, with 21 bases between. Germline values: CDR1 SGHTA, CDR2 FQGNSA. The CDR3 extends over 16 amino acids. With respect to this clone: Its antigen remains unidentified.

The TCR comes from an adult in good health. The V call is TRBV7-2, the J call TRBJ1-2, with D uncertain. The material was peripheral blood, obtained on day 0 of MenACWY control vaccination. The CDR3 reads CASSPLLTGRLYGYTF. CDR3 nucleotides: TGTGCCAGCAGCCCCCTACTTACGGGCCGGTTATATGGCTACACCTTC.